The 2 T cell receptor beta chains listed next were all sequenced from one sample in a study of blood T cell repertoires in COVID-19. Sequenced by immunoSEQ multiplex PCR; TCRdb stores in-frame clones only, minus some. The repertoire includes just under 45,000 clones, about 85% of them detected once, and roughly 21% sits in the top ten. The specimen sequenced was peripheral blood. These TCRs come from a woman of 80 years or more in a cohort sampled during active or convalescent COVID-19.

This clone appeared once. The rearrangement uses TRBV9 and TRBJ2-1; 13 nucleotides line up with TRBD2. Germline loops: CDR1 SGDLS, CDR2 YYNGEE. Trimming took 4 bases from V and 12 from J; bases not matched to a gene: 10. CDR3 length: 15 amino acids. CDR3 nucleotides: TGTGCCAGCAGCCGACTAGCGGGGGGCTCCCTGGGGCAGTTCTTC. This translates into CASSRLAGGSLGQFF.

The chain combines TRBV11-2 with TRBJ1-3; D is unclear. V shed 5 bases and J shed 1 base, with 6 bases lying between them. In germline, CDR1 is SGHAT, CDR2 FQNNGV. This CDR3 region has 13 residues. For the CDR3, the DNA is TGTGCCAGCAGCACCTATTCTGGAAACACCATATATTTT. Translated, it gives CASSTYSGNTIYF.